This TCR beta chain was captured in a study of blood T cell repertoires in COVID-19. Study background: The analysed material was cDNA or gDNA that came from T cells, B-cell-depleted T cells, or PBMCs.

Sequencing was performed with immunoSEQ multiplex PCR; in TCRdb, only in-frame clones are kept and a portion is missing. The sample carries more than 250,000 clones, roughly 90% recorded once. Trimming shortened V by 2 bases and J by 3 bases, and 5 bases separated the two germline ends. The CDR3 runs 12 residues. Per germline, CDR1 SEHNR and CDR2 FQNEAQ (reference sequence). J is TRBJ2-7 and V is TRBV7-9; D remains unclear. The receptor was isolated from a man aged 18 to 29 who had recovered from COVID-19. Sequencing used peripheral blood. CDR3 amino acids: CASSLRGYEQYF. DNA for the CDR3: TGTGCCAGCAGCTTAAGAGGCTACGAGCAGTACTTC.